The sequence of this TCR beta chain was determined in a study of regulatory T cells in long-lasting Graves disease. The CDR3 loop spans 14 amino acids. Germline assignment: CDR1 SGHAT and CDR2 FQNNGV. With 2 bases removed from V and 2 bases from J, the gap between germline ends came to 8 bases. At least ten counts were recorded for this clonotype. Construction of the TCR beta libraries employed iRepertoire HTBI primers in conjunction with Arm-PCR of CDR3 regions. TCRdb redid the calling of the multiplex PCR reads with MiXCR, one entry per CDR3 protein. The table lists some 460,000 distinct CDR3 sequences, around 15% of them singletons. The time point here: newly diagnosed GD, antithyroid drugs for less than 3 months. The TCR library was prepared using RNA isolated from PBMCs. Each of the patients was recruited from an endocrinology department situated in Xi'an, China. A further study also used this sample, focusing on T cells in Graves' hyperthyroidism and ophthalmopathy. That paper adds: The primer set for the first-round RT-PCR of the TCR CDR3 was HTBI.

The receptor was isolated from a man in his forties with Graves disease. This specimen was peripheral blood mononuclear cells (PBMCs), taken at new diagnosis, from a patient treated with antithyroid drugs. The chain recombines TRBV11-2 with TRBJ2-3; possible D gene TRBD1, 5 bases. In DNA, the CDR3 is TGTGCCAGCAGCTTATTGGACACCACAGATACGCAGTATTTT. As protein: CASSLLDTTDTQYF.